Presented here are 28 T cell receptor beta chains from one specimen sequenced in a study of immune evolution from preneoplasia to lung adenocarcinoma. Measured with immunoSEQ multiplex PCR; TCRdb has only the in-frame clones, and not every one. This table holds nearly 5,000 clones, around 80% found once. Sequenced input: FFPE minimally invasive lung adenocarcinoma tissue. Receptors were obtained from a person aged 70 to 85 with lung adenocarcinoma.

Comments on this clone: A junction end diverges from the germline sequence, so it may reflect a read error. The gene calls are TRBV29-1 and TRBJ1-1, with D uncertain. The CDR3 contains 10 residues. The V gene's germline CDR1 is SQVTM and CDR2 ANQGSEA. The CDR3 spells CSAQNAEAFF. The CDR3 region has the DNA TGCAGCGCCCAGAACGCTGAAGCTTTCTTT.

V usage is TRBV12-5 and J usage is TRBJ1-1; D remains ambiguous. Germline assignment: CDR1 LGHNT and CDR2 FRNRAP. The V gene lost 1 base and the J gene lost 11 bases, with 11 bases spanning the gap. The length of the CDR3 is 12 residues. CDR3 loop: CASGLDTTTAFF. The CDR3, as DNA: TGTGCTAGTGGTTTGGACACGACGACGGCTTTCTTT.

The chain has TRBV5-1 and TRBJ2-5; 9 bases map to TRBD1. Germline V gives CDR1 SGHRS, CDR2 YFSETQ. CDR3 length: 15 amino acids. Trimming removed 1 base from V and 3 bases from J; junction bases left unmatched: 4. The CDR3 loop is CASSLRQGEEETQYF. The DNA of the CDR3 is TGCGCCAGCAGCTTGAGACAGGGGGAAGAAGAGACCCAGTACTTC.

The gene calls are TRBV2 and TRBJ1-4; TRBD1 might be the D (6 bases). This CDR3 comprises 14 residues. The V end was cut by 8 bases, the J end by 6 bases, with 16 bases between. Looked up from germline, CDR1 is SNHLY and CDR2 is FYNNEI. The CDR3 DNA sequence: TGTGCCAGCGATGAGGGGGGCTCGGATGAAAAACTGTTTTTT. It yields the protein CASDEGGSDEKLFF.

The chain employs TRBV29-1 and TRBJ2-3; a possible D gene is TRBD1 (6 bases). CDR1 and CDR2 (germline): SQVTM, ANQGSEA. V was shortened by 8 bases and J by 3 bases, with 18 bases between the two germline ends. This CDR3 spans 14 amino acids. CDR3 residues: CSFLTGLLTDTQYF. CDR3 sequence (DNA): TGCAGCTTCCTTACAGGGCTTTTAACAGATACGCAGTATTTT.

The genes are TRBV5-4 and TRBJ1-1, with 12 bases aligning to TRBD1. The J segment lost 4 bases and the V segment lost 7 bases, leaving 5 bases of the junction unmatched. The CDR3 covers 14 residues. Germline CDR1 reads SGHNT; CDR2 reads YYREEE (reference sequence). The DNA of the CDR3 is TGTGCCAGCCTCCGGGGACAGGGGGCCACTGAAGCTTTCTTT. Residues: CASLRGQGATEAFF.

J is TRBJ1-4 and V is TRBV23-1; D remains unclear. TRBV23-1 is sorted into the ORF group, with uncertain function. The V end lost 2 bases, the J end lost 0 bases, and 7 bases lay between the germline ends. The CDR3 runs 15 residues. CDR3 sequence (DNA): TGCGCCAGCAGTCAAGGGCCCCCAACTAATGAAAAACTGTTTTTT. Its protein product is CASSQGPPTNEKLFF.

This chain uses TRBV10-3 with TRBJ1-1; 7 positions match TRBD1. The CDR3 contains 13 residues. CDR1 is ENHRY and CDR2 is SYGVKD in the germline V gene. V shed 2 bases and J 6 bases; nucleotides not matched to a gene: 3. The CDR3 spells CAISEQGGPEAFF. The CDR3 DNA is TGTGCCATCAGTGAGCAGGGGGGCCCTGAAGCTTTCTTT.

J is TRBJ1-5 and V is TRBV30; tentative D call: TRBD1 (5 bases). The CDR3 has 13 amino acids. Germline CDR1 is GTSNPN and CDR2 is SVGIG (reference sequence). The V end was cut by 3 bases, the J end by 1 base, with 7 bases between. The CDR3 DNA is TGTGCCTGGAGCGGGGGAAGCAATCAGCCCCAGCATTTT. This codes for CAWSGGSNQPQHF.

This clone has more than one count but fewer than ten. The rearrangement links TRBV7-9 to TRBJ2-7; 8 nucleotides agree with TRBD2. The CDR3 totals 15 residues. Trimming at V came to 5 bases and at J to 3 bases, leaving 9 bases not matched to a gene. Germline lookup yields CDR1 SEHNR and CDR2 FQNEAQ (reference sequence). The CDR3 reads CASSRGGTRHYEQYF. Written as DNA, the CDR3 is TGTGCCAGCAGCCGGGGAGGGACTAGACACTACGAGCAGTACTTC.

The table lists this clone with a count of one. V and J are TRBV7-6 and TRBJ2-2; either TRBD1 or TRBD2 may fit D (6 bases each). The CDR3 has 14 amino acids. CDR1 and CDR2 (germline): SGHVS, FNYEAQ. Trimming shortened V by 1 base and J by 9 bases, and 12 bases separated the two germline ends. CDR3 bases: TGTGCCAGCAGCTTAGAGCCGGGGGCCCGGGAGCTGTTTTTT. Its protein is CASSLEPGARELFF.

Written as DNA, the CDR3 is TGCGCCAGCAGCTCTGCCAGGGGTAGGGAGACCCAGTACTTC. Translating gives CASSSARGRETQYF. The chain employs TRBV5-1 and TRBJ2-5, with D possibly being TRBD1 (6 bases). Trimming stripped 3 bases from V and 5 bases from J, with 14 bases between. This CDR3 contains 14 residues. Germline V gene lookup returns CDR1 SGHRS and CDR2 YFSETQ.

This chain connects TRBV6-1 to TRBJ2-7; D perhaps matches TRBD2 (5 bases). This CDR3 has 13 amino acids. With 6 bases removed from V and 3 bases from J, the gap between germline ends came to 12 bases. Per the germline V gene, CDR1 is MNHNS and CDR2 is SASEGT. The CDR3 nucleotides are TGTGCCAGCAGCTTTAACGGGGACTACGAGCAGTACTTC. Translated: CASSFNGDYEQYF.

This sequence joins TRBV6-5 and TRBJ1-5; D gene uncertain. The CDR3 extends over 13 amino acids. V dropped 2 bases and J dropped 5 bases, with 7 bases sitting between them. The germline V gene has CDR1 MNHEY and CDR2 SVGAGI. CDR3 sequence reads: CASSYDKDQPQHF. The CDR3 DNA sequence: TGTGCCAGCAGTTACGACAAGGATCAGCCCCAGCATTTT.

The J gene is TRBJ2-7, the V gene TRBV11-2; 9 bases line up with TRBD2. The V segment lost 5 bases and the J segment 3 bases; nucleotides outside the gene matches: 8. Germline assignment: CDR1 SGHAT and CDR2 FQNNGV. CDR3 length: 15 amino acids. The CDR3 bases are TGTGCCAGCAGCCCAATAGCGGGAGATCTCTACGAGCAGTACTTC. Translation: CASSPIAGDLYEQYF.

The chain employs TRBV11-3 and TRBJ1-4; no firm D call. V lost 5 bases and J 8 bases, leaving 12 bases between the germline ends. CDR3 size: 13 residues. The germline V gene has CDR1 SGHNT and CDR2 YENEEA. The CDR3 loop reads CASSLGRGEKLFF. Written as DNA, the CDR3 is TGTGCCAGCAGCCTTGGACGGGGAGAAAAACTGTTTTTT.

CDR3 in amino acids: CASSIDPGQGAWEQYF. DNA of the CDR3: TGTGCCAGCAGCATCGATCCGGGACAGGGGGCATGGGAGCAGTACTTC. This chain uses TRBV5-5 with TRBJ2-7, with 12 bases aligning to TRBD1. This CDR3 spans 16 amino acids. Germline values: CDR1 SGHKS, CDR2 YYEKEE (reference sequence). V lost 4 bases and J lost 7; bases outside the gene matches: 12.

By share, this clone ranks as large (0.1 to 1%). The chain has TRBV7-9 and TRBJ1-4; the match to TRBD1 covers 7 bases. The V gene end was trimmed by 6 bases and the J gene end by 5 bases; junction bases not matched to a gene: 6. CDR3 length: 14 residues. Germline lookup yields CDR1 SEHNR and CDR2 FQNEAQ (reference sequence). The CDR3 reads CASSKGQENEKLFF. As DNA, the CDR3 is TGTGCCAGCAGTAAAGGACAGGAGAATGAAAAACTGTTTTTT. Looking up the rest from reference TRBV7-9 and TRBJ1-4 gives the full variable domain: DTGVSQNPRHKITKRGQNVTFRCDPISEHNRLYWYRQTLGQGPEFLTYFQNEAQLEKSRLLSDRFSAERPKGSFSTLEIQRTEQGDSAMYLCASSKGQENEKLFFGSGTQLSVL.

The chain uses TRBV7-2 and TRBJ2-7; 7 nucleotides align to TRBD2. This CDR3 is 15 amino acids long. V was pared by 3 bases and J by 1 base, with 6 bases of the junction left unmatched. Germline V CDR1 and CDR2: SGHTA, FQGNSA. As DNA, the CDR3 is TGTGCCAGCAGCTTGGTGAGCGGGATATCCTACGAGCAGTACTTC. The encoded protein is CASSLVSGISYEQYF. Together with reference TRBV7-2 and TRBJ2-7, the CDR3 gives the full variable domain: GAGVSQSPSNKVTEKGKDVELRCDPISGHTALYWYRQSLGQGLEFLIYFQGNSAPDKSGLPSDRFSAERTGGSVSTLTIQRTQQEDSAVYLCASSLVSGISYEQYFGPGTRLTVT.

The table lists this clone with a count of one. The rearrangement uses TRBV11-2 and TRBJ2-7; 8 bases map to TRBD1. The CDR3 is made up of 15 amino acids. With V trimmed by 1 base and J by 4 bases, 6 bases remained unmatched. CDR1 is SGHAT and CDR2 is FQNNGV in the germline V gene. The DNA for the CDR3 is TGTGCCAGCAGCTTAGCAGGGGGCCCCAATTACGAGCAGTACTTC. It specifies CASSLAGGPNYEQYF.

The genes are TRBV28 and TRBJ2-1; 8 bases are a match to TRBD1. The V segment lost 6 bases and the J segment 4 bases; nucleotides outside the gene matches: 11. From germline, CDR1 is MDHEN and CDR2 SYDVKM. CDR3 size: 16 residues. In DNA, the CDR3 is TGTGCCAGCAGGGGACCGGGACAGGAAACATACAATGAGCAGTTCTTC. Translating gives CASRGPGQETYNEQFF. The whole variable domain, remainder taken from reference TRBV28 and TRBJ2-1, is DVKVTQSSRYLVKRTGEKVFLECVQDMDHENMFWYRQDPGLGLRLIYFSYDVKMKEKGDIPEGYSVSREKKERFSLILESASTNQTSMYLCASRGPGQETYNEQFFGPGTRLTVL.

The gene calls are TRBV10-3 and TRBJ2-6; no clear D gene. The CDR3 sequence is 16 residues long. Germline assignment: CDR1 ENHRY and CDR2 SYGVKD. Trimming shortened V by 4 bases and J by 0 bases, and 10 bases separated the two germline ends. The CDR3 nucleotides are TGTGCCATCAGTGTGGGTGCCACCTCTGGGGCCAACGTCCTGACTTTC. Protein sequence: CAISVGATSGANVLTF.

This clone has just a few counts. The chain carries TRBV7-2 and TRBJ2-7; D may be TRBD1 (5 bases). Germline loops: CDR1 SGHTA, CDR2 FQGNSA. V gave up 8 bases and J gave up 4 bases, with 9 bases separating them. This CDR3 has 11 amino acids. DNA for the CDR3: TGTGCCAGCGCCCAGGGTTACGAGCAGTACTTC. Amino acids: CASAQGYEQYF.

A note on this clone: The same CDR3 can be traced to other DNA sequences in this sample. The chain recombines TRBV15 with TRBJ2-2; no firm D call. The CDR3 is made up of 15 amino acids. CDR1 LNHNV and CDR2 YYDKDF come from the germline V gene (reference sequence). Trimming removed 0 bases from V and 0 bases from J, with 5 bases in between. The CDR3, as DNA: TGTGCCACCAGCAGAGATGAAGCGAACACCGGGGAGCTGTTTTTT. This codes for CATSRDEANTGELFF.

The J gene is TRBJ2-1, the V gene TRBV7-9; no clear D gene. The CDR3 has 14 amino acids. V lost 3 bases and J lost 6, with 12 bases in between. CDR1 is SEHNR and CDR2 is FQNEAQ in the germline V gene (reference sequence). The CDR3 loop is CASSFAPVINEQFF. The CDR3 DNA sequence: TGTGCCAGCAGCTTTGCACCTGTAATCAATGAGCAGTTCTTC.

This chain links TRBV30 with TRBJ2-3, with D perhaps matching TRBD2 (5 bases). The CDR3 covers 12 residues. Germline CDR1 is GTSNPN and CDR2 is SVGIG (reference sequence). V gave up 2 bases and J gave up 6 bases, with 9 bases separating them. CDR3 amino acids: CAWSPRGDTQYF. CDR3 nucleotide sequence: TGTGCCTGGAGTCCAAGAGGGGATACGCAGTATTTT.

The chain has TRBV11-3 and TRBJ1-1; 8 nucleotides match TRBD1. Germline-derived CDR1 and CDR2 are SGHNT and YENEEA. The CDR3 totals 13 residues. Trimming took 1 base from V and 7 from J; bases not matched to a gene: 2. The CDR3 DNA sequence: TGTGCCAGCAGCTTAGGGACAGGGCGTGAAGCTTTCTTT. Translating it yields CASSLGTGREAFF.

About this clone: One end of the junction fails to match germline, which may point to a read error. V is TRBV7-8 and J is TRBJ2-7; 9 bases are a match to TRBD2. This CDR3 has 13 amino acids. Germline-derived CDR1 and CDR2 are SGHVS and FQNEAQ. The chain's CDR3 is CASSSGRRYEQYF. In DNA, the CDR3 is TGTGCCAGCAGTAGCGGGAGACGCTACGAGCAGTACTTT.